This is a list of T cell receptor beta chains from one sample in a study of Ad26.COV2.S vaccination and SARS-CoV-2 variants. Clones were sequenced by immunoSEQ multiplex PCR, and TCRdb holds only the in-frame ones, with some missing. The sample has some 450,000 clones, about 90% seen once. The source material was peripheral blood, sampled in a trial of Ad26.COV2.S vaccine versus placebo. The receptors were gathered from a person between 18 and 59 years old who received the Ad26.COV2.S COVID-19 vaccine or a placebo. CDR3s include the opening cysteine and the closing phenylalanine or tryptophan. Each record gives: J gene, D gene, clone size, V gene, CDR3 protein, CDR3 DNA. D genes are given only for firm matches. Rows give clone size only sometimes, using once, few, many, or a class for an expanded clone.

J: TRBJ2-7
D: TRBD2
size: NA
V: TRBV4-1
CDR3: CASSQDHGAGGPGSYEQYF
DNA: TGCGCCAGCAGCCAAGATCACGGAGCGGGAGGGCCGGGCTCCTACGAGCAGTACTTC

J: TRBJ2-5
D: NA
size: NA
V: TRBV18
CDR3: CASSPWQYRETQYF
DNA: TGTGCCAGCTCACCTTGGCAGTACCGAGAGACCCAGTACTTC

J: TRBJ1-2
D: TRBD1
size: NA
V: TRBV7-3
CDR3: CASSFRDRGSYGYTF
DNA: TGTGCCAGCAGCTTCCGGGACAGGGGGTCCTATGGCTACACCTTC

J: TRBJ2-3
D: TRBD2
size: NA
V: TRBV19
CDR3: CASSIVVGRATDTQYF
DNA: TGTGCCAGTAGTATAGTAGTCGGGAGGGCCACAGATACGCAGTATTTT

J: TRBJ2-6
D: TRBD1
size: NA
V: TRBV19
CDR3: CASVPTPGQGANVLTF
DNA: TGTGCCAGCGTTCCCACACCGGGACAGGGGGCCAACGTCCTGACTTTC

J: TRBJ2-1
D: NA
size: NA
V: TRBV18
CDR3: CASSPPLGQPYNEQFF
DNA: TGTGCCAGCTCACCACCCTTAGGACAGCCCTACAATGAGCAGTTCTTC

J: TRBJ2-1
D: NA
size: NA
V: TRBV29-1
CDR3: CSVGREGLYNEQFF
DNA: TGCAGCGTGGGGCGGGAAGGCCTTTACAATGAGCAGTTCTTC

J: TRBJ2-1
D: TRBD2
size: once
V: TRBV3-1/TRBV3-2
CDR3: CASSQVRASGRGVEFF
DNA: TGTGCCAGCAGCCAAGTAAGGGCTAGCGGGAGAGGTGTGGAGTTCTTC

J: TRBJ2-1
D: NA
size: NA
V: TRBV5-1
CDR3: CASSYPTGGGAGLYNEQFF
DNA: TGCGCCAGCAGCTACCCCACCGGAGGGGGCGCGGGTCTCTACAATGAGCAGTTCTTC

J: TRBJ2-7
D: NA
size: NA
V: TRBV5-4
CDR3: CASSLGYSGEQYF
DNA: TGTGCCAGCAGCTTAGGGTATTCAGGCGAGCAGTACTTC

J: TRBJ1-6
D: TRBD1
size: once
V: TRBV28
CDR3: CASKGQGRRDSPLHF
DNA: TGTGCCAGCAAAGGACAGGGACGAAGGGATTCACCCCTCCACTTT

J: TRBJ1-5
D: NA
size: NA
V: TRBV6-6
CDR3: CASESMGTQPQHF
DNA: TGTGCCAGCGAGAGCATGGGGACTCAGCCCCAGCATTTT

J: TRBJ2-1
D: TRBD1
size: NA
V: TRBV7-6
CDR3: CASSLADRESYNEQFF
DNA: TGTGCCAGCAGCTTAGCCGACAGGGAGTCCTACAATGAGCAGTTCTTC

J: TRBJ2-1
D: TRBD1
size: few
V: TRBV18
CDR3: CASSPGQGINEQFF
DNA: TGTGCCAGCTCACCGGGACAGGGTATCAATGAGCAGTTCTTC

J: TRBJ2-5
D: NA
size: NA
V: TRBV18
CDR3: CASSPGGSQYF
DNA: TGTGCCAGCTCACCGGGCGGGTCTCAGTACTTC